Here is one T cell receptor beta chain with its context. The length of the CDR3 is 13 residues. Germline V CDR1 and CDR2: GTSNPN, SVGIG (reference sequence). V shed 6 bases and J shed 6 bases, with 12 bases lying between them. This record belongs to a study of blood T cell repertoires in COVID-19. The assay was immunoSEQ multiplex PCR, and TCRdb's table has in-frame clones only and misses some. The sample holds tens of thousands of clones, 85% to 90% seen once. The sequence came from a woman aged 80 or older with acute or convalescent COVID-19. Sequencing used peripheral blood. The chain combines TRBV30 with TRBJ1-6, with D possibly being TRBD1 (6 bases). The CDR3 is CACTRGANSPLHF. The CDR3 DNA reads as TGTGCCTGTACCAGGGGAGCTAATTCACCCCTCCACTTT.